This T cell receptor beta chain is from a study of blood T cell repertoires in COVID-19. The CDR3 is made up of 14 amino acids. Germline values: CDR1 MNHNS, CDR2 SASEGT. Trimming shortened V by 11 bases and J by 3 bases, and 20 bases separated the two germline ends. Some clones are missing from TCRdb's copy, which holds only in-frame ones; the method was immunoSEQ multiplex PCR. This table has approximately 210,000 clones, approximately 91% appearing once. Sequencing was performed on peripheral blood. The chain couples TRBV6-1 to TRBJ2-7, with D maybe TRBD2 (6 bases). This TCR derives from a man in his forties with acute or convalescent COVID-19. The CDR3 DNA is TGTGCCGCGCGGCCGTCGGGGGAACTCTACGAGCAGTACTTC. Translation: CAARPSGELYEQYF.